This T cell receptor (beta chain) emerged from a study of blood T cell repertoires in COVID-19. Study context: There were acute and convalescent COVID-19 samples, and they came from the United States, Italy and Spain. In each case, the material was cDNA or gDNA derived from T cells, B-cell-depleted T cells, or PBMCs.

CDR3 length: 14 residues. CDR1 is SGHRS, CDR2 YFSETQ, per germline. V dropped 2 bases and J dropped 0 bases, with 9 bases sitting between them. Authors' processing steps: How many nucleated cells were present was estimated from reference gene primer amplification. TCRdb keeps only in-frame clones here, not all; method: immunoSEQ multiplex PCR. V and J calls and clone size are copied from that table; D and trimming were computed from the DNA. The data contain about 74,000 clones, more than 75% of them singletons. This clone was picked up a small number of times. This rearrangement joins TRBV5-1 to TRBJ2-7; the D is unclear. Specimen: peripheral blood. The TCR was taken from a human donor in a cohort sampled during active COVID-19. The CDR3 protein is CASSFSTDSYEQYF. CDR3 nucleotides: TGCGCCAGCAGCTTCTCAACAGACTCCTACGAGCAGTACTTC. Together with reference TRBV5-1 and TRBJ2-7, the CDR3 gives the full variable domain: KAGVTQTPRYLIKTRGQQVTLSCSPISGHRSVSWYQQTPGQGLQFLFEYFSETQRNKGNFPGRFSGRQFSNSRSEMNVSTLELGDSALYLCASSFSTDSYEQYFGPGTRLTVT.